This TCR beta chain is drawn from a study of blood T cell repertoires in COVID-19. At the level of the study: Whether acute or convalescent, the COVID-19 samples came from the United States, Italy and Spain.

In the original analysis: How many nucleated cells were present was estimated from reference gene primer amplification. Here immunoSEQ multiplex PCR was the method, and the copy in TCRdb shows in-frame clones only, minus some. V and J calls and clone size follow that table, whereas D and trimming were derived from the DNA. In the table there are about 67,000 clones, about 82% of which are singletons. The V segment lost 6 bases and the J segment 2 bases; nucleotides outside the gene matches: 11. Germline CDR1 reads MNHNS; CDR2 reads SASEGT. The CDR3 extends over 16 amino acids. The chain recombines TRBV6-1 with TRBJ1-2; 8 bases align to TRBD1. The source material was peripheral blood. This receptor was taken from a human donor in a cohort sampled during active COVID-19. Here the CDR3 reads CASSERGAGGNYGYTF. In DNA form, the CDR3 reads TGTGCCAGCAGCGAAAGGGGGGCAGGGGGCAACTATGGCTACACCTTC.